This record concerns one T cell receptor beta chain sequence. The data derive from a study of blood T cell repertoires in COVID-19. TCRdb keeps only in-frame clones here, not all; method: immunoSEQ multiplex PCR. The sample yields about 16,000 clones, almost 90% seen once. The V gene's germline CDR1 is LGHNA and CDR2 YNFKEQ. The V gene lost 0 bases and the J gene lost 0 bases, with 8 bases spanning the gap. The CDR3 extends over 16 amino acids. Sequenced input: peripheral blood. The gene calls are TRBV4-2 and TRBJ2-2, with a tentative D call TRBD2 (5 bases). The source is a human donor in a cohort sampled during active COVID-19. CDR3 sequence: CASSQDGGANTGELFF. CDR3 bases: TGTGCCAGCAGCCAAGATGGAGGCGCGAACACCGGGGAGCTGTTTTTT.